A selection of T cell receptor beta chains follows, all from one sample in a study of blood T cell repertoires in COVID-19. Method: immunoSEQ multiplex PCR; TCRdb's copy keeps in-frame clones and lacks some. This sample has roughly 250,000 clones, with roughly 80% found just once. Specimen: peripheral blood. These receptors were obtained from a man aged 45-65 years with active or convalescent COVID-19. Both conserved end residues are part of each CDR3. A D gene is named only where the DNA matches it firmly. Where a row states a size, it is once, few, many or the class of an expanded clone; other rows omit it.

CDR3 length: 18; D gene: TRBD2; clone size: .; V gene: TRBV5-6; J gene: TRBJ2-1; CDR3 DNA: TGTGCCAGCAGCTTGGCTAGCGGGGGGGCCGGGAACTACAATGAGCAGTTCTTC; CDR3 protein: CASSLASGGAGNYNEQFF
CDR3 length: 13; D gene: .; clone size: .; V gene: TRBV18; J gene: TRBJ1-1; CDR3 DNA: TGTGCCAGCTCAATAGAGGGGAACACTGAAGCTTTCTTT; CDR3 protein: CASSIEGNTEAFF
CDR3 length: 13; D gene: .; clone size: .; V gene: TRBV7-2; J gene: TRBJ2-3; CDR3 DNA: TGTGCCAGCAGCTCCTCCCGGGGAGATACGCAGTATTTT; CDR3 protein: CASSSSRGDTQYF
CDR3 length: 14; D gene: TRBD1; clone size: .; V gene: TRBV11-1; J gene: TRBJ1-1; CDR3 DNA: TGTGCCAGCAGCACAGGACAGGGGCGTACTGAAGCTTTCTTT; CDR3 protein: CASSTGQGRTEAFF
CDR3 length: 16; D gene: .; clone size: .; V gene: TRBV30; J gene: TRBJ1-3; CDR3 DNA: TGTGCCTGGAGTGTACGGGGCAGGGGACGCGGAAACACCATATATTTT; CDR3 protein: CAWSVRGRGRGNTIYF
CDR3 length: 15; D gene: TRBD2; clone size: .; V gene: TRBV11-3; J gene: TRBJ2-3; CDR3 DNA: TGTGCCAGCAGCTCCGCCGGGACTAGCGCGGATACGCAGTATTTT; CDR3 protein: CASSSAGTSADTQYF
CDR3 length: 12; D gene: .; clone size: .; V gene: TRBV30; J gene: TRBJ1-4; CDR3 DNA: TGTGCCTGGAACAGGGTTGGGGAAAAACTGTTTTTT; CDR3 protein: CAWNRVGEKLFF
CDR3 length: 15; D gene: .; clone size: .; V gene: TRBV27; J gene: TRBJ1-5; CDR3 DNA: TGTGCCAGCTTAATAGGGTCAGGGGGCAATCAGCCCCAGCATTTT; CDR3 protein: CASLIGSGGNQPQHF
CDR3 length: 16; D gene: TRBD1; clone size: .; V gene: TRBV5-1; J gene: TRBJ1-2; CDR3 DNA: TGCGCCAGCAGCTCAATCCAGGGACAGGGATCTTATGGCTACACCTTC; CDR3 protein: CASSSIQGQGSYGYTF
CDR3 length: 12; D gene: TRBD1; clone size: .; V gene: TRBV19; J gene: TRBJ1-2; CDR3 DNA: TGTGCCAGTACAACAGGGGGCTATGGCTACACCTTC; CDR3 protein: CASTTGGYGYTF
CDR3 length: 14; D gene: TRBD1; clone size: once; V gene: TRBV19; J gene: TRBJ1-1; CDR3 DNA: TGTGCCAGTAGTATGACAGGGGTCAGGACTGAAGCTTTCTTT; CDR3 protein: CASSMTGVRTEAFF
CDR3 length: 13; D gene: .; clone size: once; V gene: TRBV2; J gene: TRBJ1-1; CDR3 DNA: TGTGCCAGCAGTGGACAGGTGAACACTGAAGCTTTCTTT; CDR3 protein: CASSGQVNTEAFF
CDR3 length: 15; D gene: .; clone size: .; V gene: TRBV29-1; J gene: TRBJ2-1; CDR3 DNA: TGCAGCGCCAACCGAGTATCGGGAGCCTACAATGAGCAGTTCTTC; CDR3 protein: CSANRVSGAYNEQFF
CDR3 length: 15; D gene: .; clone size: .; V gene: TRBV19; J gene: TRBJ2-1; CDR3 DNA: TGTGCCAGTAGTATGGTTCGGGTCTCCTACAATGAGCAGTTCTTC; CDR3 protein: CASSMVRVSYNEQFF
CDR3 length: 14; D gene: .; clone size: .; V gene: TRBV5-8; J gene: TRBJ1-4; CDR3 DNA: TGTGCCAGCAGCTCTCCCGACAGAAATGAAAAACTGTTTTTT; CDR3 protein: CASSSPDRNEKLFF
CDR3 length: 11; D gene: .; clone size: .; V gene: TRBV25-1; J gene: TRBJ2-7; CDR3 DNA: TGTGCCAGCAGCCCCCAATACGAGCAGTACTTC; CDR3 protein: CASSPQYEQYF
CDR3 length: 15; D gene: TRBD2; clone size: once; V gene: TRBV12-5; J gene: TRBJ2-1; CDR3 DNA: TGTGCTAGTGGTTTGGTACTGGGAGGGGCGGATGAGCAGTTCTTC; CDR3 protein: CASGLVLGGADEQFF
CDR3 length: 16; D gene: TRBD1; clone size: once; V gene: TRBV6-5; J gene: TRBJ1-1; CDR3 DNA: TGTGCCAGCAGTTACTCGGGTCCTAACAGGGGTACTGAAGCTTTCTTT; CDR3 protein: CASSYSGPNRGTEAFF
CDR3 length: 14; D gene: .; clone size: few; V gene: TRBV9; J gene: TRBJ2-5; CDR3 DNA: TGTGCCAGCAGCGTATCTCGTTACCAAGAGACCCAGTACTTC; CDR3 protein: CASSVSRYQETQYF
CDR3 length: 16; D gene: TRBD1; clone size: .; V gene: TRBV11-2; J gene: TRBJ1-5; CDR3 DNA: TGTGCCAGCAGCTTAGCCCAGACAGGGGGCAATCAGCCCCAGCATTTT; CDR3 protein: CASSLAQTGGNQPQHF
CDR3 length: 15; D gene: TRBD1; clone size: .; V gene: TRBV5-1; J gene: TRBJ1-4; CDR3 DNA: TGCGCCAGCAGCTTGGACAGGGGGCAAGATGAAAAACTGTTTTTT; CDR3 protein: CASSLDRGQDEKLFF
CDR3 length: 13; D gene: .; clone size: .; V gene: TRBV4-2; J gene: TRBJ2-7; CDR3 DNA: TGTGCCAGCAGCCCCCGGGATTCTTACGAGCAGTACTTC; CDR3 protein: CASSPRDSYEQYF
CDR3 length: 14; D gene: .; clone size: .; V gene: TRBV6-1; J gene: TRBJ1-6; CDR3 DNA: TGTGCCAGCAGGGAAGGACAATATAATTCACCCCTCCACTTT; CDR3 protein: CASREGQYNSPLHF
CDR3 length: 15; D gene: TRBD1; clone size: .; V gene: TRBV2; J gene: TRBJ2-2; CDR3 DNA: TGTGCCTCCAAAAGCGGGACAGGGGGCACCGGGGAGCTGTTTTTT; CDR3 protein: CASKSGTGGTGELFF
CDR3 length: 16; D gene: .; clone size: .; V gene: TRBV5-1; J gene: TRBJ2-3; CDR3 DNA: TGCGCCAGCAGCCCAGGACGGGGAACGGGCACAGATACGCAGTATTTT; CDR3 protein: CASSPGRGTGTDTQYF
CDR3 length: 14; D gene: .; clone size: .; V gene: TRBV5-1; J gene: TRBJ1-1; CDR3 DNA: TGCGCCAGCTCCCGAGGACAAGCGAACACTGAAGCTTTCTTT; CDR3 protein: CASSRGQANTEAFF
CDR3 length: 15; D gene: TRBD1; clone size: .; V gene: TRBV27; J gene: TRBJ2-2; CDR3 DNA: TGTGCCAGCAGTGGCAGCGGACAGGGGTCCGGGGAGCTGTTTTTT; CDR3 protein: CASSGSGQGSGELFF
CDR3 length: 16; D gene: TRBD1; clone size: .; V gene: TRBV6-6; J gene: TRBJ1-3; CDR3 DNA: TGTGCCAGCACCTCCAGACAGGGCGACTCTGGAAACACCATATATTTT; CDR3 protein: CASTSRQGDSGNTIYF
CDR3 length: 12; D gene: TRBD1; clone size: .; V gene: TRBV19; J gene: TRBJ1-2; CDR3 DNA: TGTGCCACCCTACAGGGGTTGTATGGCTACACCTTC; CDR3 protein: CATLQGLYGYTF
CDR3 length: 16; D gene: TRBD2; clone size: .; V gene: TRBV5-1; J gene: TRBJ2-5; CDR3 DNA: TGCGCCAGCAGCCCGGGACTAGCGGGGCCGCAAGAGACCCAGTACTTC; CDR3 protein: CASSPGLAGPQETQYF
CDR3 length: 16; D gene: .; clone size: .; V gene: TRBV19; J gene: TRBJ1-5; CDR3 DNA: TGTGCCAGTAGTATCCGAGGCAGGGGCGGAGGTCAGCCCCAGCATTTT; CDR3 protein: CASSIRGRGGGQPQHF